Below, 29 T cell receptor beta chains from the same sample are listed, as sequenced in a study of control samples from healthy donors and cancer patients. The assay was immunoSEQ multiplex PCR, and TCRdb's table has in-frame clones only and misses some. The repertoire holds about 110,000 clones, around nine tenths seen once, with about 3.7% in the top ten. The specimen was PBMCs. The origin of the receptors is a woman in her sixties or seventies with lung cancer.

This chain links TRBV7-2 with TRBJ1-2; D remains unclear. Looked up from germline, CDR1 is SGHTA and CDR2 is FQGNSA. V gave up 2 bases and J gave up 3 bases, with 7 bases separating them. This CDR3 spans 13 amino acids. Here the CDR3 DNA reads TGTGCCAGCAGCTTACGGGGTCACTATGGCTACACCTTC. This encodes CASSLRGHYGYTF.

V gene TRBV19 combines with J gene TRBJ2-3, with 10 bases matching TRBD2. The V gene's germline CDR1 is LNHDA and CDR2 SQIVND (reference sequence). The ends lost 10 bases at V and 2 bases at J; junction bases unmatched: 3. The CDR3 has 13 residues. CDR3 DNA: TGTGCCACAGGACTAGCGGTCACAGATACGCAGTATTTT. It specifies CATGLAVTDTQYF. Supplemented by reference TRBV19 and TRBJ2-3, the full variable domain reads DGGITQSPKYLFRKEGQNVTLSCEQNLNHDAMYWYRQDPGQGLRLIYYSQIVNDFQKGDIAEGYSVSREKKESFPLTVTSAQKNPTAFYLCATGLAVTDTQYFGPGTRLTVL.

The V call is TRBV18, the J call TRBJ1-2, with 8 positions matching TRBD1. CDR1 is KGHSH, CDR2 LQKENI, per germline. Trimming cost V 3 bases and J 4 bases; bases outside gene matches: 7. The CDR3 has 15 residues. The CDR3 loop is CASSPNGQGAYGYTF. CDR3 in DNA: TGTGCCAGCTCACCCAACGGACAGGGTGCCTATGGCTACACCTTC.

The sample holds one count of this clone. The chain uses TRBV3-1 (or the pseudogene TRBV3-2) and TRBJ1-2; 8 nucleotides match TRBD1. CDR1 and CDR2 (germline): LGHDT, YNNKEL (reference sequence). This CDR3 spans 13 amino acids. The trim removed 1 base at V and 8 bases at J, leaving 3 bases unmatched. The DNA of the CDR3 is TGTGCCAGCAGCCAAGTCGGGACAGGAGGCTACACCTTC. Translated, it gives CASSQVGTGGYTF.

The chain is built from TRBV25-1 and TRBJ2-5, with D perhaps assigned TRBD1 or TRBD2 (6 bases each). Trimming took off 7 bases at V and 2 bases at J, with 14 bases between the two ends. The CDR3 consists of 14 residues. The germline V gene encodes CDR1 MGHDK and CDR2 SYGVNS. DNA for the CDR3: TGTGCCAGCACTCTCGTAGGGGGGCAAGAGACCCAGTACTTC. Its protein is CASTLVGGQETQYF. The whole variable domain, filled in from reference TRBV25-1 and TRBJ2-5, reads EADIYQTPRYLVIGTGKKITLECSQTMGHDKMYWYQQDPGMELHLIHYSYGVNSTEKGDLSSESTVSRIRTEHFPLTLESARPSHTSQYLCASTLVGGQETQYFGPGTRLLVL.

Only one count was recorded for this clone. The J gene is TRBJ1-1, the V gene TRBV4-1; D is possibly TRBD1 (5 bases). The germline V gene encodes CDR1 MGHRA and CDR2 YSYEKL. The CDR3 consists of 13 residues. Trimming shortened V by 2 bases and J by 5 bases, and 9 bases separated the two germline ends. The CDR3 nucleotides read TGCGCCAGCAGCCAATATGGGGGAACTGAAGCTTTCTTT. The encoded protein is CASSQYGGTEAFF.

This sequence joins TRBV9 and TRBJ1-5, with unresolved D. Germline lookup yields CDR1 SGDLS and CDR2 YYNGEE. The V end lost 0 bases, the J end lost 1 base, and 5 bases lay between the germline ends. CDR3 size: 14 residues. CDR3 DNA: TGTGCCAGCAGCGTAGCTGGGAGCAATCAGCCCCAGCATTTT. As protein: CASSVAGSNQPQHF.

This chain links TRBV5-6 with TRBJ1-1, with unresolved D. The CDR3 extends over 12 amino acids. Germline V CDR1 and CDR2: SGHDT, YYEEEE. Trimming took 3 bases from V and 7 from J, leaving 10 bases between them. CDR3 nucleotides: TGTGCCAGCAGCTACCGGGATTTTGAAGCTTTCTTT. Its protein is CASSYRDFEAFF.

The J gene is TRBJ2-3, the V gene TRBV7-2, with D perhaps matching TRBD2 (7 bases). V lost 1 base and J 4 bases, leaving 18 bases between the germline ends. Germline V gene data show CDR1 as SGHTA and CDR2 as FQGNSA. CDR3 length: 17 amino acids. CDR3 loop: CASSLVGGGLGADTQYF. CDR3 coding DNA: TGTGCCAGCAGCTTAGTAGGGGGGGGCTTAGGTGCAGATACGCAGTATTTT. The complete variable domain, with remaining parts taken from reference TRBV7-2 and TRBJ2-3, reads GAGVSQSPSNKVTEKGKDVELRCDPISGHTALYWYRQSLGQGLEFLIYFQGNSAPDKSGLPSDRFSAERTGGSVSTLTIQRTQQEDSAVYLCASSLVGGGLGADTQYFGPGTRLTVL.

The gene calls are TRBV27 and TRBJ1-2, with D maybe TRBD1 (6 bases). Trimming removed 3 bases from V and 6 bases from J, with 26 bases in between. CDR3 length equals 18 residues. Germline lookup yields CDR1 MNHEY and CDR2 SMNVEV (reference sequence). CDR3 amino acids: CASSLDLPGTRAFNGYTF. In DNA, the CDR3 is TGTGCCAGCAGTTTGGACCTGCCCGGGACACGGGCTTTTAATGGCTACACCTTC.

The chain uses TRBV19 and TRBJ1-5; a possible D gene is TRBD1 (5 bases). Germline V CDR1 and CDR2: LNHDA, SQIVND (reference sequence). The CDR3 spans 16 residues. V gave up 6 bases and J gave up 3 bases, with 18 bases separating them. The DNA for the CDR3 is TGTGCCAGTAGCACAAGCGGGAGGGGTACCAATCAGCCCCAGCATTTT. Protein product: CASSTSGRGTNQPQHF. The entire variable domain, with the rest obtained from reference TRBV19 and TRBJ1-5, is as follows: DGGITQSPKYLFRKEGQNVTLSCEQNLNHDAMYWYRQDPGQGLRLIYYSQIVNDFQKGDIAEGYSVSREKKESFPLTVTSAQKNPTAFYLCASSTSGRGTNQPQHFGDGTRLSIL.

The CDR3 spells CASSSGTSGTLAKNIQYF. Here the CDR3 DNA reads TGTGCCAGCAGTTCCGGGACTAGCGGGACACTAGCCAAAAACATTCAGTACTTC. The rearrangement links TRBV6-2 or TRBV6-3 to TRBJ2-4; TRBD2 matches 13 bases. CDR1 is MNHEY and CDR2 is SVGEGT in the germline V gene. CDR3 size: 18 residues. After removal of 4 bases from V and 0 bases from J, the junction contained 6 bases not matched to a gene.

The genes are TRBV7-2 and TRBJ2-7; unclear D gene. Germline V gene sequence: CDR1 SGHTA, CDR2 FQGNSA. V gave up 2 bases and J gave up 5 bases, with 10 bases separating them. This CDR3 comprises 13 residues. For the CDR3, the DNA is TGTGCCAGCAGCTTATACGCCCGGGACGAGCAGTACTTC. It specifies CASSLYARDEQYF.

The chain combines TRBV9 with TRBJ1-2, with D possibly TRBD1 on 6 matching bases. The germline V and J ends were trimmed by 0 bases and 1 base, with 10 bases remaining between them. This CDR3 contains 15 residues. The germline gives CDR1 SGDLS, CDR2 YYNGEE. CDR3: CASSVGLQGNYGYTF. The CDR3 DNA reads TGTGCCAGCAGCGTAGGTTTACAGGGTAACTATGGCTACACCTTC.

This rearrangement joins TRBV7-6 to TRBJ1-2, with 8 bases fitting TRBD1. V was clipped by 5 bases and J by 2 bases; unmatched bases: 7. CDR1 and CDR2 (germline): SGHVS, FNYEAQ. This CDR3 is built from 15 residues. The CDR3 DNA sequence: TGTGCCAGCAGCCCTAGACAGGGGTCGAACTATGGCTACACCTTC. It is translated as CASSPRQGSNYGYTF.

The V call is TRBV19, the J call TRBJ1-2, with 7 bases identical to TRBD1. The germline V gene has CDR1 LNHDA and CDR2 SQIVND (reference sequence). This CDR3 has 14 amino acids. The junction had 7 bases not matched to a gene; V was cut back by 5 bases and J by 4 bases. The CDR3 reads CASSRGQATYGYTF. In DNA form, the CDR3 reads TGTGCCAGTAGTCGCGGACAGGCCACCTATGGCTACACCTTC.

In DNA form, the CDR3 reads TGTGCCAGCAGCCTACCTCAGGGTAGCGGCAGTCGGTTCTACAATGAGCAGTTCTTC. It yields the protein CASSLPQGSGSRFYNEQFF. The rearrangement joins TRBV3-1 (or the pseudogene TRBV3-2) to TRBJ2-1; the D gene is possibly TRBD2 (6 bases). The germline CDR1 and CDR2 sequences are LGHDT and YNNKEL (reference sequence). This CDR3 has 19 amino acids. Trimming left V 4 bases short and J 3 bases short, with 25 bases between.

The J gene is TRBJ1-1, the V gene TRBV5-5; TRBD1 is a possible D gene (5 bases). With 4 bases removed from V and 0 bases from J, the gap between germline ends came to 7 bases. CDR3 length: 13 amino acids. The germline V gene has CDR1 SGHKS and CDR2 YYEKEE (reference sequence). Here the CDR3 DNA reads TGTGCCAGCAGCCGACAGATGAACACTGAAGCTTTCTTT. This gives the protein CASSRQMNTEAFF. Using reference TRBV5-5 and TRBJ1-1 for the parts outside the CDR3, the full variable domain is DAGVTQSPTHLIKTRGQQVTLRCSPISGHKSVSWYQQVLGQGPQFIFQYYEKEERGRGNFPDRFSARQFPNYSSELNVNALLLGDSALYLCASSRQMNTEAFFGQGTRLTVV.

CDR3 sequence reads: CAISESVSGSYEQYF. The CDR3 DNA reads as TGTGCCATCAGTGAGTCGGTATCAGGGAGCTACGAGCAGTACTTC. V gene TRBV10-3 combines with J gene TRBJ2-7, with D perhaps matching TRBD1 or TRBD2 (5 bases each). Trimming removed 0 bases from V and 3 bases from J, with 12 bases in between. The length of the CDR3 is 15 residues. CDR1 ENHRY and CDR2 SYGVKD come from the germline V gene.

The CDR3 bases are TGCGCCAGCAGCCAAGATCAAGGAGGGTACTGGGGGGGGAGCAATGAGCAGTTCTTC. This codes for CASSQDQGGYWGGSNEQFF. The chain uses TRBV4-1 and TRBJ2-1; 7 nucleotides agree with TRBD2. CDR1 and CDR2 (germline): MGHRA, YSYEKL. The junction had 17 bases not matched to a gene; V was cut back by 0 bases and J by 6 bases. The CDR3 length is 19 residues.

This chain uses TRBV5-6 with TRBJ2-7; tentative D call: TRBD2 (6 bases). Germline V CDR1 and CDR2: SGHDT, YYEEEE. The CDR3 runs 15 residues. V lost 2 bases and J 2 bases, leaving 14 bases between the germline ends. The CDR3 bases are TGTGCCAGCAGCTTACTCTCGGGGACTCCCTACGAGCAGTACTTC. Translating it yields CASSLLSGTPYEQYF.

The chain uses TRBV9 and TRBJ2-7; D not certain. The CDR3 has 13 residues. Germline assignment: CDR1 SGDLS and CDR2 YYNGEE. V lost 3 bases, J lost 1 base, and 8 bases lay in between. The CDR3 spells CASSAALSYEQYF. The CDR3 region has the DNA TGTGCCAGCAGCGCCGCCCTGTCCTACGAGCAGTACTTC.

The CDR3 DNA sequence: TGTGCCAGCAGCTCGGGACAGGGCTACACTGAAGCTTTCTTT. This encodes CASSSGQGYTEAFF. The J gene is TRBJ1-1, the V gene TRBV5-8; 9 nucleotides line up with TRBD1. This CDR3 region has 14 residues. The trim removed 3 bases at V and 3 bases at J, leaving 3 bases unmatched. Germline V gives CDR1 SGHTS, CDR2 YDEGEE.

The J gene is TRBJ2-3, the V gene TRBV9; 10 bases fit TRBD1. Trimming removed 2 bases from V and 2 bases from J; junction bases left unmatched: 23. The germline V gene has CDR1 SGDLS and CDR2 YYNGEE. The CDR3 loop spans 22 amino acids. Here the CDR3 DNA reads TGTGCCAGCAGCGTCTCCCTGGGGGGACAGGGGAAGCGGGTGGGGGACACAGATACGCAGTATTTT. Translated: CASSVSLGGQGKRVGDTDTQYF.

To note about this clone: Other DNA sequences from this sample encode an identical CDR3 as well. This sequence joins TRBV5-1 and TRBJ2-3; D unclear. From germline, CDR1 is SGHRS and CDR2 YFSETQ. The CDR3 is 15 amino acids. The ends were cut back, 4 bases at V and 2 bases at J, with 14 bases in the middle. The CDR3 DNA sequence: TGCGCCAGCAGCCCTGTTGGGCGGACCACAGATACGCAGTATTTT. Translation: CASSPVGRTTDTQYF.

The sample holds one count of this clone. V gene TRBV15 combines with J gene TRBJ1-5, with D maybe TRBD1 (5 bases). Germline-derived CDR1 and CDR2 are LNHNV and YYDKDF (reference sequence). Trimming shortened V by 1 base and J by 5 bases, and 9 bases separated the two germline ends. The CDR3 loop spans 14 amino acids. The CDR3 DNA follows: TGTGCCACCAGCAGAGCTGGAGGGGATCAGCCCCAGCATTTT. This encodes CATSRAGGDQPQHF.

CDR3 nucleotide sequence: TGTGCCAGCAGTGAAGCCGTTAGCGGGGGGGCGAACACCGGGGAGCTGTTTTTT. Protein: CASSEAVSGGANTGELFF. The chain carries TRBV6-1 and TRBJ2-2; 11 bases align to TRBD2. Germline V lookup: CDR1 MNHNS, CDR2 SASEGT. The CDR3 spans 18 residues. The V and J ends lost 0 bases and 0 bases, in that order; junction bases with no gene match: 3.

This clone was found once. J is TRBJ2-7 and V is TRBV6-5; D gene unclear. Germline CDR1 and CDR2: MNHEY and SVGAGI. The CDR3 is 12 amino acids. The V and J ends lost 11 bases and 3 bases respectively, with 14 bases between them. CDR3 nucleotide sequence: TGTGCCGTCAGGAATCTAGTCTACGAGCAGTACTTC. It is translated as CAVRNLVYEQYF.

The chain recombines TRBV7-2 with TRBJ1-1; D remains ambiguous. Trimming took off 6 bases at V and 6 bases at J, with 11 bases between the two ends. This CDR3 comprises 12 residues. Germline assignment: CDR1 SGHTA and CDR2 FQGNSA. The CDR3 DNA sequence: TGTGCCAGCAGTTGGTACGGGGCTGAAGCTTTCTTT. Its translation: CASSWYGAEAFF.